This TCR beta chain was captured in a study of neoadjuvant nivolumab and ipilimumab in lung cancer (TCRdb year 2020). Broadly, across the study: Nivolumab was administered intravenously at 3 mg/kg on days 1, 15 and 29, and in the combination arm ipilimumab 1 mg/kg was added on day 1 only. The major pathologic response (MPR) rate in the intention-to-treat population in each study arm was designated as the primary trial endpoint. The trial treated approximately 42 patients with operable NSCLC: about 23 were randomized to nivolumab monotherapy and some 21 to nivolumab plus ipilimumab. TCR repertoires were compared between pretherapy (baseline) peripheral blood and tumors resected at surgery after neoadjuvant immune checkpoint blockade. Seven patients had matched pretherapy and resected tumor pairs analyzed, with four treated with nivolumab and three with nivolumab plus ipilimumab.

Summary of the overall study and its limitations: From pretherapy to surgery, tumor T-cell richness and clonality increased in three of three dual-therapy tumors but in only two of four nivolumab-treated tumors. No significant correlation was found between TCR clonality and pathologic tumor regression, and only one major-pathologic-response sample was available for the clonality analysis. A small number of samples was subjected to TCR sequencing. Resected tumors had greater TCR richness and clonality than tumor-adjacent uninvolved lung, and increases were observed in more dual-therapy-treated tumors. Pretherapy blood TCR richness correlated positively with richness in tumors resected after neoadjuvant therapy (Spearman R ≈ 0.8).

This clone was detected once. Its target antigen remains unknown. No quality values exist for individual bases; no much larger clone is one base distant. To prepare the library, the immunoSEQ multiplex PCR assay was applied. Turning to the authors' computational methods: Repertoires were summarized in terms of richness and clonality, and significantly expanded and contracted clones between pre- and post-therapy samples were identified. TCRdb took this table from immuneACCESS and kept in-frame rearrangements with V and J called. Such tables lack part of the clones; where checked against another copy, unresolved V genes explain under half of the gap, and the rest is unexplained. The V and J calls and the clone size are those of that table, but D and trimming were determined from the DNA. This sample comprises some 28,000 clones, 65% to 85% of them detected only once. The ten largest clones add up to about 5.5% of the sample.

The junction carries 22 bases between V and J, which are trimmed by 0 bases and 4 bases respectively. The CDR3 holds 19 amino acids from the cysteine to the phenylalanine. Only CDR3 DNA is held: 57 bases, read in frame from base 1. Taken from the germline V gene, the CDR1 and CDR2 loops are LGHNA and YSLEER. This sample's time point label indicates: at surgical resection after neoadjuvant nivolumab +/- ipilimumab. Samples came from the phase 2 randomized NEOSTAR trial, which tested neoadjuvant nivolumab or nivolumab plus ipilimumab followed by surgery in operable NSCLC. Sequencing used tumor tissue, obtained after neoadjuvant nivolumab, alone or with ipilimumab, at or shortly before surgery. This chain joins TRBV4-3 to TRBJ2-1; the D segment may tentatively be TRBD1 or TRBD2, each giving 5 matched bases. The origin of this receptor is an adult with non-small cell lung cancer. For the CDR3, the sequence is CASSQDFELSGTGYNEQFF. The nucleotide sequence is TGCGCCAGCAGCCAAGATTTTGAATTATCGGGGACCGGATACAATGAGCAGTTCTTC.